Presented here are 29 T cell receptor beta chains from one specimen sequenced in a study of T cell repertoires in cytomegalovirus infection. TCRdb called the reads again in MiXCR, with one record for every CDR3 protein. Found here are 200,000 to 300,000 distinct CDR3 sequences, around 13% of them singletons; the top ten hold 8.5% to 9%. The specimen sequenced was PBMCs. These receptors all come from a human donor in good health (CMV status not recorded). Some clones in this sample may be carry-over from other donors' samples.

Ten or more counts support this clonotype. The chain carries TRBV6-1 and TRBJ1-5; D gene ambiguous. The germline gives CDR1 MNHNS, CDR2 SASEGT. V lost 8 bases and J lost 0, with 14 bases in between. The CDR3 spans 15 residues. Written as DNA, the CDR3 is TGTGCCAGCGTGCCACAGCTTGGTAGCAATCAGCCCCAGCATTTT. Its translation is CASVPQLGSNQPQHF.

This clonotype was counted between two and nine times. The V call is TRBV5-6, the J call TRBJ2-6, with unresolved D. The V end was cut by 1 base, the J end by 0 bases, with 8 bases between. CDR3 length: 16 residues. Germline V lookup: CDR1 SGHDT, CDR2 YYEEEE. This CDR3 is CASSLFDRSGANVLTF. The CDR3 nucleotides are TGTGCCAGCAGCTTGTTCGACCGCTCTGGGGCCAACGTCCTGACTTTC.

This clonotype was detected many times. The rearrangement uses TRBV10-3 and TRBJ2-1; 7 bases fit TRBD1. The CDR3 length is 15 residues. V shed 8 bases and J 6 bases; nucleotides not matched to a gene: 13. Germline V CDR1 and CDR2: ENHRY, SYGVKD. CDR3 amino acids: CAILPRQGSLNEQFF. The CDR3 bases are TGTGCCATCCTCCCGAGACAGGGTTCCCTCAATGAGCAGTTCTTC.

This clonotype was observed a few times. V gene TRBV12-3 or TRBV12-4 combines with J gene TRBJ1-1, with D hard to call. V gave up 5 bases and J gave up 11 bases, with 15 bases separating them. The CDR3 has 12 residues. This chain's CDR3 is CASSPRTRAAFF. The CDR3, as DNA: TGTGCCAGCAGTCCTCGGACGAGGGCCGCTTTCTTT.

The rearrangement uses TRBV9 and TRBJ2-5; D unresolved. V lost 1 base and J 3 bases, leaving 10 bases between the germline ends. Germline CDR1 SGDLS, CDR2 YYNGEE. The CDR3 covers 14 residues. CDR3 residues: CASSVRQSEETQYF. The DNA of the CDR3 is TGTGCCAGCAGCGTAAGGCAGAGTGAAGAGACCCAGTACTTC.

In this sample, this clonotype turned up many times. Here the CDR3 reads CASSILTDRAEAFF. In nucleotides, the CDR3 is TGTGCCAGTAGTATTCTAACCGACAGGGCTGAAGCTTTCTTT. The V call is TRBV19, the J call TRBJ1-1, with 7 positions matching TRBD1. The trim removed 3 bases at V and 6 bases at J, leaving 7 bases unmatched. This CDR3 is built from 14 residues. Germline values: CDR1 LNHDA, CDR2 SQIVND (reference sequence).

This clonotype was observed at least ten times. This rearrangement joins TRBV7-2 to TRBJ1-2; 7 bases match TRBD1. The germline gives CDR1 SGHTA, CDR2 FQGNSA. The CDR3 loop spans 14 amino acids. V lost 5 bases and J lost 8; bases outside the gene matches: 11. CDR3 nucleotides: TGTGCCAGCAGCCCTTTATTTACAGGGGTCGGCTACACCTTC. Protein sequence: CASSPLFTGVGYTF.

The CDR3 loop is CATHSGEGYNEQFF. CDR3 sequence (DNA): TGTGCCACCCACTCAGGCGAGGGATACAATGAGCAGTTCTTC. This chain links TRBV19 with TRBJ2-1; possibly TRBD2 for D (5 bases). Trimming stripped 10 bases from V and 4 bases from J, with 17 bases between. Germline CDR1 reads LNHDA; CDR2 reads SQIVND (reference sequence). There are 14 residues in the CDR3. Drawing the rest from reference TRBV19 and TRBJ2-1, the complete variable domain is DGGITQSPKYLFRKEGQNVTLSCEQNLNHDAMYWYRQDPGQGLRLIYYSQIVNDFQKGDIAEGYSVSREKKESFPLTVTSAQKNPTAFYLCATHSGEGYNEQFFGPGTRLTVL.

There are many counts of this clonotype. The chain joins TRBV19 to TRBJ1-2; D is unclear. Between the trimmed V and J ends, which lost 7 bases and 4 bases, there was a span of 10 bases. This CDR3 has 12 amino acids. Germline assignment: CDR1 LNHDA and CDR2 SQIVND (reference sequence). The CDR3 loop is CASTSEGYGYTF. The CDR3 DNA sequence: TGTGCCAGTACCTCCGAGGGCTATGGCTACACCTTC.

The V and J genes are TRBV12-3 or TRBV12-4 and TRBJ2-4; a possible D gene is TRBD2 (5 bases). V was pared by 3 bases and J by 0 bases, with 9 bases between. This CDR3 is 15 amino acids long. CDR3: CASSFNGIAKNIQYF. The CDR3 region has the DNA TGTGCCAGCAGTTTTAACGGGATAGCCAAAAACATTCAGTACTTC.

Only a few counts were recorded for this clonotype. V is TRBV10-3 and J is TRBJ2-1; perhaps TRBD1 as D (6 bases). Germline CDR1 reads ENHRY; CDR2 reads SYGVKD. Trimming pared 3 bases from V and 7 bases from J, leaving 16 bases between. This CDR3 is built from 15 residues. CDR3: CAISEKETGGNEQFF. CDR3 nucleotides: TGTGCCATCAGTGAAAAAGAGACAGGAGGTAATGAGCAGTTCTTC.

This clonotype was detected many times. The chain couples TRBV6-4 to TRBJ2-1, with TRBD2 as a possible D gene (6 bases). Germline loops: CDR1 MRHNA, CDR2 SNTAGT. This CDR3 is 13 amino acids long. V lost 4 bases to trimming and J lost 6 bases, with 10 bases between them. CDR3 in DNA: TGTGCCAGCAGTGGGGCCGGGGGCAATGAGCAGTTCTTC. This encodes CASSGAGGNEQFF.

This clonotype has only a few counts. This chain connects TRBV12-3 or TRBV12-4 to TRBJ1-1; no definite D call. This CDR3 comprises 12 residues. Trimming stripped 8 bases from V and 4 bases from J, with 11 bases between. The CDR3 coding sequence is TGTGCCAGCGTAGATGGGTTCACTGAAGCTTTCTTT. The encoded protein is CASVDGFTEAFF.

This sequence joins TRBV12-3 or TRBV12-4 and TRBJ2-1; D is possibly TRBD2 (5 bases). The ends were cut back, 7 bases at V and 5 bases at J, with 15 bases in the middle. The CDR3 spans 14 residues. The CDR3 coding sequence is TGTGCCAGCACCATTAGCGAGGGCAACAATGAGCAGTTCTTC. Translating it yields CASTISEGNNEQFF.

This clonotype was counted ten times or more. The chain recombines TRBV28 with TRBJ1-4; D gene unclear. V dropped 4 bases and J dropped 5 bases, with 17 bases sitting between them. The CDR3 spans 16 residues. The germline V gene encodes CDR1 MDHEN and CDR2 SYDVKM. The DNA for the CDR3 is TGTGCCAGCAGTTCGGCGGGGAGTGGAAAGAATGAAAAACTGTTTTTT. It translates to CASSSAGSGKNEKLFF.

As for this clonotype: The junction departs from germline at one end; a sequencing error may be responsible. This chain connects TRBV7-4 to TRBJ1-1; the match to TRBD1 covers 7 bases. The CDR3 is 17 residues long. Germline-derived CDR1 and CDR2 are SGHVT and SQSDAQ. CDR3 region: CASSLEGASQRNTETFF. The CDR3, as DNA: TGTGCCAGCAGCTTAGAGGGGGCCTCCCAAAGGAACACTGAAACTTTCTTT.

This sequence joins TRBV6-5 and TRBJ2-7; 11 positions match TRBD2. The CDR3 has 16 amino acids. Germline V gene lookup returns CDR1 MNHEY and CDR2 SVGAGI. V dropped 2 bases and J dropped 0; count of bases not matched to a gene: 3. The CDR3 loop reads CASSYRTSGSSYEQYF. Here the CDR3 DNA reads TGTGCCAGCAGTTACCGAACTAGCGGGAGCTCCTACGAGCAGTACTTC.

This clonotype has ten or more counts. The chain links TRBV11-2 to TRBJ2-4, with TRBD1 as a possible D gene (6 bases). Trimming stripped 1 base from V and 3 bases from J, with 16 bases between. Germline V gene data show CDR1 as SGHAT and CDR2 as FQNNGV. The CDR3 spans 17 residues. This CDR3 is CASSLAPGADSKNIQYF. In DNA, the CDR3 is TGTGCCAGCAGCTTAGCCCCAGGGGCGGATAGCAAAAACATTCAGTACTTC.

The rearrangement links TRBV24-1 to TRBJ2-1; TRBD1 agrees at 7 bases. The CDR3 spans 14 residues. From germline, CDR1 is KGHDR and CDR2 SFDVKD. J gave up 2 bases and V 7 bases, and 4 bases lay outside the gene matches. The CDR3 here is CATRDRETYNEQFF. The CDR3 DNA sequence: TGTGCCACCAGAGACAGGGAAACCTACAATGAGCAGTTCTTC.

This clonotype was detected a few times. The rearrangement links TRBV20-1 to TRBJ1-2, with 8 bases that match TRBD1. Germline assignment: CDR1 DFQATT and CDR2 SNEGSKA (reference sequence). This CDR3 has 16 residues. The trim removed 3 bases at V and 0 bases at J, leaving 9 bases unmatched. This CDR3 is CSASQQGALANYGYTF. CDR3 coding DNA: TGCAGTGCTAGTCAGCAGGGGGCCCTAGCTAACTATGGCTACACCTTC.

The rearrangement joins TRBV20-1 to TRBJ1-2, with unresolved D. The CDR3 runs 12 residues. V was cut by 1 base and J by 7 bases, with 10 bases left in between. CDR1 is DFQATT, CDR2 SNEGSKA, per germline (reference sequence). The chain's CDR3 is CSARAPRGGYTF. CDR3 DNA sequence: TGCAGTGCTAGAGCCCCCCGAGGTGGCTACACCTTC.

This clonotype occurred many times. V gene TRBV7-2 combines with J gene TRBJ1-2; tentatively, D is TRBD1 (5 bases). The ends were cut back, 0 bases at V and 7 bases at J, with 9 bases in the middle. The germline V gene encodes CDR1 SGHTA and CDR2 FQGNSA. This CDR3 has 13 amino acids. CDR3 amino acids: CASSLAPGSGYTF. The CDR3 bases are TGTGCCAGCAGCTTAGCTCCAGGGTCTGGCTACACCTTC.

This clonotype was seen repeatedly, ten times or more. The CDR3 here is CASSSLGGGRYEQYF. The CDR3 nucleotides read TGTGCCAGCAGCTCCCTAGGGGGAGGGAGGTACGAGCAGTACTTC. The V and J genes are TRBV7-2 and TRBJ2-7, with D possibly TRBD2 on 7 matching bases. Trimming stripped 4 bases from V and 4 bases from J, with 17 bases between. Germline loops: CDR1 SGHTA, CDR2 FQGNSA. This CDR3 has 15 amino acids. Looking up the rest from reference TRBV7-2 and TRBJ2-7 gives the full variable domain: GAGVSQSPSNKVTEKGKDVELRCDPISGHTALYWYRQSLGQGLEFLIYFQGNSAPDKSGLPSDRFSAERTGGSVSTLTIQRTQQEDSAVYLCASSSLGGGRYEQYFGPGTRLTVT.

This clonotype was counted many times. The rearrangement uses TRBV6-2 or TRBV6-3 and TRBJ2-2; possible D gene TRBD1, 6 bases. V lost 5 bases and J 6 bases, leaving 13 bases between the germline ends. There are 14 residues in the CDR3. The germline CDR1 and CDR2 sequences are MNHEY and SVGEGT. CDR3 in amino acids: CASSTGTPAGELFF. The CDR3 nucleotides read TGTGCCAGCAGTACAGGGACACCTGCCGGGGAGCTGTTTTTT.

This clonotype was picked up many times. The chain combines TRBV7-3 with TRBJ2-5; D possibly uses TRBD1 or TRBD2 (5 bases each). Germline loops: CDR1 SGHTA, CDR2 FQGTGA. V lost 4 bases, J lost 0 bases, and 6 bases lay in between. This CDR3 contains 13 residues. CDR3 amino acids: CASSSGHQETQYF. The DNA of the CDR3 is TGTGCCAGCAGCTCGGGACACCAAGAGACCCAGTACTTC.

This clonotype was counted ten times or more. The V call is TRBV7-6, the J call TRBJ2-1; either TRBD1 or TRBD2 may supply D (5 bases each). Trimming took off 5 bases at V and 7 bases at J, with 18 bases between the two ends. CDR1 is SGHVS and CDR2 is FNYEAQ in the germline V gene. This CDR3 region has 15 residues. CDR3 nucleotides: TGTGCCAGCAGCAACCACGAGGGGCTACTGAATGAGCAGTTCTTC. Encoded protein: CASSNHEGLLNEQFF.

J is TRBJ1-5 and V is TRBV29-1; 7 bases match TRBD1. This CDR3 has 13 residues. The V and J ends lost 7 bases and 6 bases, in that order; junction bases with no gene match: 9. Per the germline V gene, CDR1 is SQVTM and CDR2 is ANQGSEA. In DNA form, the CDR3 reads TGCAGCGCTGCGGGACAGATCGGTCAGCCCCAGCATTTT. Encoded protein: CSAAGQIGQPQHF.

This clonotype was detected a few times. V is TRBV28 and J is TRBJ2-7; 7 bases agree with TRBD2. The CDR3 is 12 residues long. Trimming cost V 6 bases and J 3 bases; bases outside gene matches: 2. Per germline, CDR1 MDHEN and CDR2 SYDVKM. The CDR3 region is CASRAGVYEQYF. CDR3 coding DNA: TGTGCCAGCAGGGCGGGAGTCTACGAGCAGTACTTC.

This clonotype was counted at least ten times. This chain connects TRBV4-1 to TRBJ2-7; 10 bases align to TRBD2. Unmatched junction bases numbered 14, after V lost 3 bases and J lost 6 bases. Germline values: CDR1 MGHRA, CDR2 YSYEKL. CDR3 size: 17 residues. Here the CDR3 DNA reads TGCGCCAGCAGCCATCCAACGGAGCCTAGCGGGGGAGTCGAGCAGTACTTC. Its translation: CASSHPTEPSGGVEQYF.